Shown below are 26 T cell receptor beta chains from a single sample sequenced in a study of graft-versus-host responses after intestinal transplantation (dated by TCRdb to the early 2020s). Libraries were made using the immunoSEQ multiplex PCR assay. TCRdb retrieved this table from immuneACCESS and kept in-frame rearrangements only. Not all clones are present; in checked studies, unresolved V genes account for under half, and no reason is known for the remainder. Within this sample are over 100,000 clones, with approximately 95% of them counted one time only. Of the sample, roughly 0.12% falls within the top ten clones. The sample's time point label is to be understood as: cells obtained before transplantation from donor or recipient. The antigens of these receptors remain unknown. The material sequenced was unstimulated CD4+ T cells sorted from spleen or lymph node cells, taken before intestinal transplant. The source is a human donor who received an intestinal transplant.

This clone has just a few counts. The J gene is TRBJ1-1, the V gene TRBV19; no reliable D call. Between the trimmed V and J ends, which lost 3 bases and 1 base, there was a span of 9 bases. Germline values: CDR1 LNHDA, CDR2 SQIVND (reference sequence). The CDR3 consists of 14 residues. CDR3 protein: CASSIPRQNTEAFF. Here the CDR3 DNA reads TGTGCCAGTAGTATCCCCCGACAGAACACTGAAGCTTTCTTT.

The chain has TRBV13 and TRBJ1-5; D is unresolved. V dropped 0 bases and J dropped 4 bases, with 10 bases sitting between them. The CDR3 runs 15 residues. The germline V gene has CDR1 PRHDT and CDR2 FYEKMQ (reference sequence). CDR3 DNA: TGTGCCAGCAGCTTAGGGCAGTTGGGAAATCAGCCCCAGCATTTT. This translates into CASSLGQLGNQPQHF.

The chain has TRBV10-1 and TRBJ2-3; D is perhaps TRBD2 (5 bases). V lost 3 bases and J lost 5, with 6 bases in between. Germline CDR1 reads WNHNN; CDR2 reads SYGVQD (reference sequence). The CDR3 contains 12 residues. CDR3 protein: CASSDREDTQYF. As DNA, the CDR3 is TGCGCCAGCAGTGACCGGGAAGATACGCAGTATTTT.

The chain combines TRBV30 with TRBJ2-2, with D perhaps matching TRBD1 (6 bases). The germline gives CDR1 GTSNPN, CDR2 SVGIG (reference sequence). This CDR3 comprises 14 residues. V was shortened by 4 bases and J by 9 bases, with 18 bases between the two germline ends. CDR3: CAWTGRGYPRELFF. The CDR3 region has the DNA TGTGCCTGGACAGGAAGGGGGTATCCCCGGGAGCTGTTTTTT.

The count of this clone is one. The rearrangement uses TRBV18 and TRBJ2-1; D is possibly TRBD2 (5 bases). The V end was cut by 6 bases, the J end by 10 bases, with 19 bases between. The CDR3 extends over 14 amino acids. Germline V gives CDR1 KGHSH, CDR2 LQKENI. In DNA, the CDR3 is TGTGCCAGCTCCTCCGCAGGACTCCCCCGGGAGCAGTTCTTC. Translating gives CASSSAGLPREQFF.

This sequence joins TRBV4-1 and TRBJ2-5; tentative D call: TRBD2 (6 bases). This CDR3 has 16 amino acids. Germline lookup yields CDR1 MGHRA and CDR2 YSYEKL. Trimming cost V 4 bases and J 2 bases, with 17 bases left between them. DNA for the CDR3: TGCGCCAGCAGCCCTCAAATGATACGGGGGCAAGAGACCCAGTACTTC. Its protein is CASSPQMIRGQETQYF.

The chain carries TRBV29-1 and TRBJ1-1, with D hard to call. Germline V gene data show CDR1 as SQVTM and CDR2 as ANQGSEA. Trimming shortened V by 6 bases and J by 1 base, and 6 bases separated the two germline ends. CDR3 length: 11 residues. The CDR3 sequence: CSVRQNTEAFF. The DNA of the CDR3 is TGCAGCGTGAGACAGAACACTGAAGCTTTCTTT.

The V and J genes are TRBV7-2 and TRBJ2-3, with D possibly being TRBD2 (6 bases). Looked up from germline, CDR1 is SGHTA and CDR2 is FQGNSA. V lost 3 bases, J lost 7 bases, and 17 bases lay in between. The CDR3 extends over 15 amino acids. CDR3 sequence reads: CASSFQPGGDYTQYF. The CDR3 bases are TGTGCCAGCAGCTTTCAACCTGGCGGGGACTATACGCAGTATTTT.

CDR3 region: CASSYRQNTYGYTF. In DNA form, the CDR3 reads TGTGCCAGCAGTTACAGACAGAACACCTATGGCTACACCTTC. J is TRBJ1-2 and V is TRBV6-5; D may be TRBD1 (5 bases). This CDR3 is built from 14 residues. Germline V gene sequence: CDR1 MNHEY, CDR2 SVGAGI. The V end lost 2 bases, the J end lost 4 bases, and 11 bases lay between the germline ends.

The V gene is TRBV30, the J gene TRBJ1-5; D not certain. V dropped 2 bases and J dropped 2 bases, with 10 bases sitting between them. The V gene's germline CDR1 is GTSNPN and CDR2 SVGIG (reference sequence). The CDR3 is 14 residues long. CDR3 in amino acids: CAWSYGNGNQPQHF. CDR3 bases: TGTGCCTGGAGTTATGGTAACGGCAATCAGCCCCAGCATTTT.

The chain couples TRBV9 to TRBJ2-3; D uncertain. The CDR3 runs 13 residues. CDR1 and CDR2 (germline): SGDLS, YYNGEE. Deletions cut 5 bases from V and 0 bases from J, with 7 bases between. In DNA, the CDR3 is TGTGCCAGCAGAGCCCCGAGCACAGATACGCAGTATTTT. Translated, it gives CASRAPSTDTQYF.

The chain couples TRBV18 to TRBJ2-2, with TRBD2 matching 8 bases. The CDR3 runs 21 residues. CDR1 and CDR2 (germline): KGHSH, LQKENI. Losses at the gene ends were 2 bases for V and 5 bases for J; bases not matched to a gene: 22. CDR3 in DNA: TGTGCCAGCTCACCAACTATGGCCGGGACTAGATCTTCCAAGATAACCGGGGAGCTGTTTTTT. Translating it yields CASSPTMAGTRSSKITGELFF.

In its sample, this clone was seen a few times. This sequence joins TRBV18 and TRBJ1-3; no definite D call. Germline values: CDR1 KGHSH, CDR2 LQKENI. This CDR3 is built from 15 residues. V was trimmed by 5 bases and J by 0 bases, leaving 11 bases between them. The CDR3 sequence is CASSTDGLSGNTIYF. The CDR3 DNA reads as TGTGCCAGCTCAACCGACGGACTCTCTGGAAACACCATATATTTT.

The chain carries TRBV7-9 and TRBJ2-1; D is unclear. Trimming shortened V by 1 base and J by 8 bases, and 9 bases separated the two germline ends. The V gene's germline CDR1 is SEHNR and CDR2 FQNEAQ (reference sequence). This CDR3 is 13 amino acids long. CDR3 sequence (DNA): TGTGCCAGCAGCTTAGGGGCTACAGATGAGCAGTTCTTC. Protein product: CASSLGATDEQFF. Full variable domain (remainder filled in from reference TRBV7-9 and TRBJ2-1): DTGVSQNPRHKITKRGQNVTFRCDPISEHNRLYWYRQTLGQGPEFLTYFQNEAQLEKSRLLSDRFSAERPKGSFSTLEIQRTEQGDSAMYLCASSLGATDEQFFGPGTRLTVL.

The chain carries TRBV28 and TRBJ1-2; D is possibly TRBD1 (5 bases). V was cut by 6 bases and J by 4 bases, with 9 bases left in between. CDR1 MDHEN and CDR2 SYDVKM come from the germline V gene. CDR3 length: 12 amino acids. The CDR3 sequence: CASSLQAYGYTF. As DNA, the CDR3 is TGTGCCAGCAGCCTACAGGCCTATGGCTACACCTTC.

Turning to this clone: Sequence at one end of the junction differs from germline and may be a read error. The chain has TRBV20-1 and TRBJ2-1, with unresolved D. The CDR3 is 8 residues long. Germline-derived CDR1 and CDR2 are DFQATT and SNEGSKA (reference sequence). Written as DNA, the CDR3 is TGCAGTGCTGGAGAGCAGTTCTTC. Translation: CSAGEQFF.

The chain has TRBV2 and TRBJ2-7, with 11 bases matching TRBD1. This CDR3 region has 16 residues. V was pared by 1 base and J by 1 base, with 3 bases of the junction left unmatched. Germline CDR1 reads SNHLY; CDR2 reads FYNNEI. The CDR3 DNA sequence: TGTGCCAGCAGTGAAGGGGGGACAGGGGGGTCCTACGAGCAGTACTTC. Translating it yields CASSEGGTGGSYEQYF.

V usage is TRBV28 and J usage is TRBJ1-5, with 9 nucleotides matching TRBD1. V trimming: 1 base; J trimming: 3 bases; junction bases outside the gene matches: 4. The CDR3 length is 16 residues. Germline V lookup: CDR1 MDHEN, CDR2 SYDVKM. DNA of the CDR3: TGTGCCAGCAGTTTATCCGGGACAGGGTTCAATCAGCCCCAGCATTTT. Translation: CASSLSGTGFNQPQHF. Combining the CDR3 with reference TRBV28 and TRBJ1-5 gives the whole variable domain DVKVTQSSRYLVKRTGEKVFLECVQDMDHENMFWYRQDPGLGLRLIYFSYDVKMKEKGDIPEGYSVSREKKERFSLILESASTNQTSMYLCASSLSGTGFNQPQHFGDGTRLSIL.

V usage is TRBV2 and J usage is TRBJ1-2, with D maybe TRBD1 (5 bases). CDR3 length: 13 amino acids. Trimming removed 5 bases at V and 4 bases at J, with 11 bases between. Germline V gene data show CDR1 as SNHLY and CDR2 as FYNNEI. CDR3 sequence (DNA): TGTGCCAGCAGTCCCGGGACCCTCTATGGCTACACCTTC. This codes for CASSPGTLYGYTF.

This sequence joins TRBV18 and TRBJ2-7; D ambiguous. The CDR3 loop spans 13 amino acids. Germline CDR1 and CDR2: KGHSH and LQKENI. V gave up 2 bases and J gave up 6 bases, with 11 bases separating them. The CDR3 sequence: CASSPRTLREQYF. The CDR3 DNA reads TGTGCCAGCTCACCAAGGACCCTTCGCGAGCAGTACTTC.

CDR3 nucleotide sequence: TGTGCCAGCAGCCCATTTGACTACAATGAGCAGTTCTTC. Its translation is CASSPFDYNEQFF. This chain links TRBV7-8 with TRBJ2-1; D remains ambiguous. V was pared by 5 bases and J by 3 bases, with 8 bases between. Germline V CDR1 and CDR2: SGHVS, FQNEAQ. This CDR3 has 13 residues.

The chain joins TRBV19 to TRBJ2-3; unclear D gene. Germline values: CDR1 LNHDA, CDR2 SQIVND (reference sequence). The CDR3 is 11 amino acids. Trimming removed 3 bases at V and 5 bases at J, with 3 bases between. The CDR3 region is CASSIGDTQYF. The CDR3 DNA reads TGTGCCAGTAGTATCGGAGATACGCAGTATTTT.

The chain joins TRBV5-4 to TRBJ1-2; D may be TRBD1 (6 bases). Germline V lookup: CDR1 SGHNT, CDR2 YYREEE (reference sequence). This CDR3 has 13 amino acids. V lost 4 bases and J lost 2, with 9 bases in between. The CDR3 loop reads CASSEDRNYGYTF. The CDR3 DNA is TGTGCCAGCAGCGAGGACAGAAACTATGGCTACACCTTC.

This rearrangement joins TRBV7-9 to TRBJ1-5; 12 bases agree with TRBD1. Trimming removed 1 base from V and 5 bases from J; junction bases left unmatched: 3. Germline CDR1 and CDR2: SEHNR and FQNEAQ (reference sequence). CDR3 length equals 16 residues. The DNA of the CDR3 is TGTGCCAGCAGCTTAGGGGGACAGGGGGCCGATCAGCCCCAGCATTTT. Its protein product is CASSLGGQGADQPQHF.

This sequence joins TRBV29-1 and TRBJ2-7; no definite D call. The germline V and J ends were trimmed by 7 bases and 3 bases, with 10 bases remaining between them. The CDR3 spans 11 residues. Germline V gene lookup returns CDR1 SQVTM and CDR2 ANQGSEA. The CDR3 region is CSGGQSYEQYF. In nucleotides, the CDR3 is TGCAGCGGAGGCCAGAGCTACGAGCAGTACTTC.

The rearrangement joins TRBV6-1 to TRBJ1-4; D is possibly TRBD1 (6 bases). This CDR3 is 13 amino acids long. Trimming removed 4 bases at V and 8 bases at J, with 11 bases between. The germline V gene has CDR1 MNHNS and CDR2 SASEGT. The CDR3 DNA sequence: TGTGCCAGCAGTGGGGCAGGGGTAGAAAAACTGTTTTTT. Translated: CASSGAGVEKLFF.